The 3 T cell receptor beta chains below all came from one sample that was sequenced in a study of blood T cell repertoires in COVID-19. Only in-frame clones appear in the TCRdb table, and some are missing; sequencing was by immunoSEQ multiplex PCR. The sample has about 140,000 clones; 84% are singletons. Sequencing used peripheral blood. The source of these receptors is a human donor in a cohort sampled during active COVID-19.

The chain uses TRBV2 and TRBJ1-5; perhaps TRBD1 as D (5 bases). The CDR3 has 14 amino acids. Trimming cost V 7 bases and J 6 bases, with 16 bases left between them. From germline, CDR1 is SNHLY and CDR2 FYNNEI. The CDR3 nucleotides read TGTGCCAGCACATTAGGGGCCGGGAGTCAGCCCCAGCATTTT. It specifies CASTLGAGSQPQHF.

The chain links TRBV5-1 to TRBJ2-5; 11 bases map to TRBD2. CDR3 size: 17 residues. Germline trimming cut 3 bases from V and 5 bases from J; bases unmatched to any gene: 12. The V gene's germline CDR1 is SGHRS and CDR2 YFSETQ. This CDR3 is CASSSGISGGAAETQYF. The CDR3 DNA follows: TGCGCCAGCAGCTCCGGGATTAGCGGGGGGGCCGCGGAGACCCAGTACTTC. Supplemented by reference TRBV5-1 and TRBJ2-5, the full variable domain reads KAGVTQTPRYLIKTRGQQVTLSCSPISGHRSVSWYQQTPGQGLQFLFEYFSETQRNKGNFPGRFSGRQFSNSRSEMNVSTLELGDSALYLCASSSGISGGAAETQYFGPGTRLLVL.

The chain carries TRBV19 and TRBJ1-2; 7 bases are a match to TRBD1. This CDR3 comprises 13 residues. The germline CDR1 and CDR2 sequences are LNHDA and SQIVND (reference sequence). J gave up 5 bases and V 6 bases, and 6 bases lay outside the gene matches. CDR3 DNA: TGTGCCAGTAGGATTGAACAGGGGTATGGCTACACCTTC. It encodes CASRIEQGYGYTF. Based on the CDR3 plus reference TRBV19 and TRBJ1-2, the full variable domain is DGGITQSPKYLFRKEGQNVTLSCEQNLNHDAMYWYRQDPGQGLRLIYYSQIVNDFQKGDIAEGYSVSREKKESFPLTVTSAQKNPTAFYLCASRIEQGYGYTFGSGTRLTVV.